The source of this T cell receptor beta chain is a study of blood T cell repertoires in COVID-19. About the study: Some COVID-19 samples were acute and others convalescent; all came from the United States, Italy and Spain. The cDNA or gDNA used as material had been derived from T cells, B-cell-depleted T cells, or PBMCs.

Data came from immunoSEQ multiplex PCR; TCRdb stores just in-frame clones and leaves some out. The sample has about 410,000 clones; roughly 91% are singletons. The study drew participants aged about 18 to 89 years from approximately 25 US areas. The junction had 9 bases not matched to a gene; V was cut back by 4 bases and J by 7 bases. Germline-derived CDR1 and CDR2 are SGHVS and FQNEAQ. This CDR3 spans 14 amino acids. The rearrangement links TRBV7-8 to TRBJ1-2; TRBD1 aligns across 7 bases. The clonotype originates from a man between 18 and 35 years old who had recovered from COVID-19. The sequenced sample consisted of PBMCs or T cells enriched from blood (not recorded which). CDR3: CASSYDTTGVGYTF. The CDR3 coding sequence is TGTGCCAGCAGCTACGACACAACAGGGGTTGGCTACACCTTC.